Listed below are T cell receptor beta chains from one sample, sequenced in a study of blood T cell repertoires in COVID-19. The repertoire was sequenced with immunoSEQ multiplex PCR; TCRdb's copy has only in-frame clones and lacks some. The table lists 95,000 to 100,000 clones, around nine tenths of them singletons. Material: peripheral blood. Receptors were obtained from a man at least 80 years old with acute or convalescent COVID-19. CDR3s include the opening cysteine and the closing phenylalanine or tryptophan. Each record gives: D gene, V gene, clone size, J gene, CDR3 DNA, CDR3 protein. D genes are given only for firm matches. Size is stated for part of the rows, as once, few or many counts, or as a class when the clone is expanded.

d_call: .
v_call: TRBV28
clone_size: .
j_call: TRBJ1-6
cdr3_nt: TGTGCCAGCAGAAAAACGGGACTCCCCAATTCACCCCTCCACTTT
cdr3_aa: CASRKTGLPNSPLHF

d_call: TRBD2
v_call: TRBV6-2/TRBV6-3
clone_size: once
j_call: TRBJ2-5
cdr3_nt: TGTGCCAGCAGCCTAGCGGGAGGTTGGGGGAACTTC
cdr3_aa: CASSLAGGWGNF

d_call: .
v_call: TRBV25-1
clone_size: .
j_call: TRBJ2-3
cdr3_nt: TGTGCCAGCAGTGAATACCGGGTGGGCACAGATACGCAGTATTTT
cdr3_aa: CASSEYRVGTDTQYF

d_call: .
v_call: TRBV28
clone_size: .
j_call: TRBJ1-1
cdr3_nt: TGTGCCAGCAGTTTATGGACAGTGAACACTGAAGCTTTCTTT
cdr3_aa: CASSLWTVNTEAFF

d_call: .
v_call: TRBV24-1
clone_size: .
j_call: TRBJ1-2
cdr3_nt: TGTGCCACCAGTGATTTAGGGGATGGCTACACCTTC
cdr3_aa: CATSDLGDGYTF

d_call: .
v_call: TRBV6-5
clone_size: .
j_call: TRBJ2-1
cdr3_nt: TGTGCCAGCAGGCCGACTTTCAACTCCTACAATGAGCAGTTCTTC
cdr3_aa: CASRPTFNSYNEQFF

d_call: TRBD2
v_call: TRBV7-3
clone_size: .
j_call: TRBJ2-1
cdr3_nt: TGTGCCAGCAGCTTCGGTAGCGGGAGGGCAAATGAGCAGTTCTTC
cdr3_aa: CASSFGSGRANEQFF

d_call: TRBD2
v_call: TRBV5-1
clone_size: .
j_call: TRBJ2-5
cdr3_nt: TGCGCCAGCAGCTTGGAAATAGCGGGAGTGAAAGAGACCCAGTACTTC
cdr3_aa: CASSLEIAGVKETQYF

d_call: TRBD2
v_call: TRBV5-1
clone_size: .
j_call: TRBJ2-1
cdr3_nt: TGCGCCAGCAGCTTGGACGGGAGGGCCGAAAGTGAGCAGTTCTTC
cdr3_aa: CASSLDGRAESEQFF

d_call: TRBD2
v_call: TRBV10-3
clone_size: once
j_call: TRBJ2-1
cdr3_nt: TGTGCCATCAGAGGACTAGCGGGGGAAGAGCAGTTCTTC
cdr3_aa: CAIRGLAGEEQFF

d_call: TRBD2
v_call: TRBV15
clone_size: .
j_call: TRBJ2-5
cdr3_nt: TGTGCCACCAGCAGAGATCGGCGGCTAGCGGCCCAAGAGACCCAGTACTTC
cdr3_aa: CATSRDRRLAAQETQYF

d_call: TRBD1
v_call: TRBV5-5
clone_size: once
j_call: TRBJ1-4
cdr3_nt: TGTGCCAGCAGCGCGGACAGGGGGGAAAAACTGTTTTTT
cdr3_aa: CASSADRGEKLFF

d_call: .
v_call: TRBV6-6
clone_size: .
j_call: TRBJ1-5
cdr3_nt: TGTGCCAGCAGTTACCGGACAGAGGGCAATCAGCCCCAGCATTTT
cdr3_aa: CASSYRTEGNQPQHF

d_call: TRBD2
v_call: TRBV11-2
clone_size: .
j_call: TRBJ2-7
cdr3_nt: TGTGCCAGCAGAACTAGCGGGGGCTCCTACGAGCAGTACTTC
cdr3_aa: CASRTSGGSYEQYF

d_call: TRBD1
v_call: TRBV5-8
clone_size: .
j_call: TRBJ2-7
cdr3_nt: TGTGCCAGCAGCGGACAGGGGGTGTACTCCTACGAGCAGTACTTC
cdr3_aa: CASSGQGVYSYEQYF

d_call: TRBD2
v_call: TRBV7-3
clone_size: .
j_call: TRBJ2-1
cdr3_nt: TGTGCCAGCAGCTTAATTTCTAGCGGGAGCAATGAGCAGTTCTTC
cdr3_aa: CASSLISSGSNEQFF

d_call: TRBD1
v_call: TRBV28
clone_size: once
j_call: TRBJ1-6
cdr3_nt: TGTGCCAGCAGTCCCCGGACAGGGTGGAATTCACCCCTCCACTTT
cdr3_aa: CASSPRTGWNSPLHF

d_call: TRBD2
v_call: TRBV19
clone_size: .
j_call: TRBJ2-3
cdr3_nt: TGTGCCAGTAGTATTCCCAGCGGGAGAGGCACAGATACGCAGTATTTT
cdr3_aa: CASSIPSGRGTDTQYF

d_call: .
v_call: TRBV9
clone_size: once
j_call: TRBJ2-1
cdr3_nt: TGTGCCAGCACCTTTACAGGCGAAGGGGCCCTATCGAATGAGCAGTTCTTC
cdr3_aa: CASTFTGEGALSNEQFF

d_call: .
v_call: TRBV2
clone_size: .
j_call: TRBJ2-7
cdr3_nt: TGTGCCAGCACCCTACCCCCCCTCTACGAGCAGTACTTC
cdr3_aa: CASTLPPLYEQYF

d_call: .
v_call: TRBV7-9
clone_size: .
j_call: TRBJ2-7
cdr3_nt: TGTGCCAGCAGCACTCAACGGCGGGAACAGGGGCGCGACGAGCAGTACTTC
cdr3_aa: CASSTQRREQGRDEQYF

d_call: .
v_call: TRBV24-1
clone_size: .
j_call: TRBJ2-7
cdr3_nt: TGTGCCACCAGTGATCAGGGCTACGAGCAGTACTTC
cdr3_aa: CATSDQGYEQYF

d_call: .
v_call: TRBV18
clone_size: .
j_call: TRBJ2-2
cdr3_nt: TGTGCCAGCTCACCAGGTGTGGAGGGCTCCGGGGAGCTGTTTTTT
cdr3_aa: CASSPGVEGSGELFF

d_call: .
v_call: TRBV13
clone_size: .
j_call: TRBJ2-7
cdr3_nt: TGTGCCAGCAGCTTGAGAGCTAGTCGATACGAGCAGTACTTC
cdr3_aa: CASSLRASRYEQYF

d_call: .
v_call: TRBV7-6
clone_size: .
j_call: TRBJ1-6
cdr3_nt: TGTGCCAGCAGCCTCGGGACATTCTATTCACCCCTCCACTTT
cdr3_aa: CASSLGTFYSPLHF

d_call: TRBD1
v_call: TRBV5-1
clone_size: .
j_call: TRBJ1-1
cdr3_nt: TGCGCCAGCAGCACAACTCCGGGACAGGTGAACACTGAAGCTTTCTTT
cdr3_aa: CASSTTPGQVNTEAFF

d_call: .
v_call: TRBV2
clone_size: .
j_call: TRBJ2-7
cdr3_nt: TGTGCCAGCAGTGCAGCCCCCACGGGCGAGCAGTACTTC
cdr3_aa: CASSAAPTGEQYF

d_call: .
v_call: TRBV7-2
clone_size: .
j_call: TRBJ2-6
cdr3_nt: TGTGCCAGCAGCTTATCTATTGTCTCTGGGGCCAACGTCCTGACTTTC
cdr3_aa: CASSLSIVSGANVLTF

d_call: .
v_call: TRBV6-5
clone_size: few
j_call: TRBJ1-1
cdr3_nt: TGTGCCAGCAGGGCACGCCGGCGGGACACTGAAGCTTTCTTT
cdr3_aa: CASRARRRDTEAFF

d_call: .
v_call: TRBV29-1
clone_size: .
j_call: TRBJ2-1
cdr3_nt: TGCAGCGTTGAATTGACTTCCCAGACCAATGAGCAGTTCTTC
cdr3_aa: CSVELTSQTNEQFF

d_call: .
v_call: TRBV28
clone_size: .
j_call: TRBJ1-1
cdr3_nt: TGTGCCAGCAGCCAGACAGGCACTGAAGCTTTCTTT
cdr3_aa: CASSQTGTEAFF

d_call: TRBD2
v_call: TRBV9
clone_size: .
j_call: TRBJ2-5
cdr3_nt: TGTGCCAGCAGCGTAGGACTAGCGGGAGCCCCGGGGGACGAGACCCAGTACTTC
cdr3_aa: CASSVGLAGAPGDETQYF

d_call: .
v_call: TRBV6-6
clone_size: .
j_call: TRBJ1-4
cdr3_nt: TGTGCCAGCGAGGCCGCAGCAACTAATGAAAAACTGTTTTTT
cdr3_aa: CASEAAATNEKLFF

d_call: .
v_call: TRBV6-5
clone_size: .
j_call: TRBJ2-1
cdr3_nt: TGTGCCAGCAGCCCGAGATTCAATGAGCAGTTCTTC
cdr3_aa: CASSPRFNEQFF

d_call: TRBD1
v_call: TRBV15
clone_size: .
j_call: TRBJ1-1
cdr3_nt: TGTGCCACCTCACGACGACAGGGGATCACTGAAGCTTTCTTT
cdr3_aa: CATSRRQGITEAFF

d_call: .
v_call: TRBV7-2
clone_size: .
j_call: TRBJ1-1
cdr3_nt: TGTGCCAGCAGCTTAGGAGGTGCGGCGGCGACTGAAGCTTTCTTT
cdr3_aa: CASSLGGAAATEAFF

d_call: .
v_call: TRBV5-6
clone_size: .
j_call: TRBJ2-3
cdr3_nt: TGTGCCAGCAGCTGGAACACAGGGTCAGATACGCAGTATTTT
cdr3_aa: CASSWNTGSDTQYF

d_call: .
v_call: TRBV19
clone_size: few
j_call: TRBJ1-2
cdr3_nt: TGTGCCAGTAGTATAACGGGTAGCGGGGACTATGGCTACACCTTC
cdr3_aa: CASSITGSGDYGYTF

d_call: TRBD2
v_call: TRBV14
clone_size: .
j_call: TRBJ2-5
cdr3_nt: TGTGCCAGCAGCCCACGGACTAGCGGAGGGGGAGAGACCCAGTACTTC
cdr3_aa: CASSPRTSGGGETQYF

d_call: TRBD1
v_call: TRBV5-1
clone_size: .
j_call: TRBJ2-1
cdr3_nt: TGCGCCAGCAGCCTTGGGACAGGGGGATCGTACAATGAGCAGTTCTTC
cdr3_aa: CASSLGTGGSYNEQFF

d_call: TRBD2
v_call: TRBV7-2
clone_size: .
j_call: TRBJ2-7
cdr3_nt: TGTGCCAGCAGCAGAGGACTAGCGGGAGGTACCTACGAGCAGTACTTC
cdr3_aa: CASSRGLAGGTYEQYF

d_call: .
v_call: TRBV29-1
clone_size: few
j_call: TRBJ2-3
cdr3_nt: TGCAGCGGACGGGAAACCGGGACAGATACGCAGTATTTT
cdr3_aa: CSGRETGTDTQYF

d_call: TRBD1
v_call: TRBV19
clone_size: .
j_call: TRBJ2-2
cdr3_nt: TGTGCCAGTAGTTCCGGGACAGGGACAGTACCCGGGGAGCTGTTTTTT
cdr3_aa: CASSSGTGTVPGELFF

d_call: .
v_call: TRBV10-3
clone_size: .
j_call: TRBJ2-3
cdr3_nt: TGTGCCATCACGGGGTCAAGCACAGATACGCAGTATTTT
cdr3_aa: CAITGSSTDTQYF

d_call: .
v_call: TRBV5-5
clone_size: .
j_call: TRBJ1-5
cdr3_nt: TGTGCCAGCAGCTTGGACAGGAATCAGCCCCAGCATTTT
cdr3_aa: CASSLDRNQPQHF

d_call: .
v_call: TRBV2
clone_size: .
j_call: TRBJ1-2
cdr3_nt: TGTGCCAGCAGTGTAATGGGGCCTAACTATGGCTACACCTTC
cdr3_aa: CASSVMGPNYGYTF

d_call: TRBD2
v_call: TRBV19
clone_size: .
j_call: TRBJ2-1
cdr3_nt: TGTGCCAGTACCCAACATGCGGCTAGCGGGAGAAATGAGCAGTTCTTC
cdr3_aa: CASTQHAASGRNEQFF

d_call: .
v_call: TRBV5-6
clone_size: .
j_call: TRBJ2-3
cdr3_nt: TGTGCCAGCAGACATAGCAGGGGCAGCACAGATACGCAGTATTTT
cdr3_aa: CASRHSRGSTDTQYF

d_call: .
v_call: TRBV9
clone_size: .
j_call: TRBJ2-1
cdr3_nt: TGTGCCAGCAGCGTAGGCCCCGACAGCCTCAATGAGCAGTTCTTC
cdr3_aa: CASSVGPDSLNEQFF

d_call: .
v_call: TRBV12-3/TRBV12-4
clone_size: .
j_call: TRBJ2-2
cdr3_nt: TGTGCCAGCACCCAGACAAACACCGGGGAGCTGTTTTTT
cdr3_aa: CASTQTNTGELFF

d_call: .
v_call: TRBV14
clone_size: .
j_call: TRBJ1-1
cdr3_nt: TGTGCCAGCAGAAGAGAGGGGGTCGGTGCGGAAGCTTTCTTT
cdr3_aa: CASRREGVGAEAFF

d_call: TRBD2
v_call: TRBV3-1/TRBV3-2
clone_size: .
j_call: TRBJ2-1
cdr3_nt: TGTGCCAGCAGCCCAGGGACTAGCGGAGGGGAAAGTGAGCAGTTCTTC
cdr3_aa: CASSPGTSGGESEQFF

d_call: TRBD2
v_call: TRBV5-6
clone_size: .
j_call: TRBJ2-3
cdr3_nt: TGTGCCAGCAGCAAGATCTTAGCGGGAGAAGGAGATACGCAGTATTTT
cdr3_aa: CASSKILAGEGDTQYF

d_call: .
v_call: TRBV5-6
clone_size: once
j_call: TRBJ2-7
cdr3_nt: TGTGCCAGCAGTTTTAAGGAGTACGAGCAGTACTTC
cdr3_aa: CASSFKEYEQYF

d_call: TRBD1
v_call: TRBV19
clone_size: once
j_call: TRBJ2-2
cdr3_nt: TGTGCCAGTAGTTCACTGCCGGGACAGGGATCCGGGGAGCTGTTTTTT
cdr3_aa: CASSSLPGQGSGELFF

d_call: TRBD1
v_call: TRBV2
clone_size: .
j_call: TRBJ1-2
cdr3_nt: TGTGCCAGCAGTGTTACAGGGGGCTATGGCTACACCTTC
cdr3_aa: CASSVTGGYGYTF

d_call: TRBD1
v_call: TRBV28
clone_size: .
j_call: TRBJ2-1
cdr3_nt: TGTGCCAGCAGTCCAACGACAGGGGGCTCCTACAATGAGCAGTTCTTC
cdr3_aa: CASSPTTGGSYNEQFF

d_call: TRBD1
v_call: TRBV2
clone_size: .
j_call: TRBJ1-4
cdr3_nt: TGTGCCAGCAGTTTGTCAGGGACAGGGACTGAAAAACTGTTTTTT
cdr3_aa: CASSLSGTGTEKLFF

d_call: TRBD2
v_call: TRBV7-2
clone_size: .
j_call: TRBJ2-1
cdr3_nt: TGTGCCAGCAGCTTAGCTGGGACTAAGCTCAATGAGCAGTTCTTC
cdr3_aa: CASSLAGTKLNEQFF

d_call: .
v_call: TRBV5-6
clone_size: .
j_call: TRBJ1-1
cdr3_nt: TGTGCCAGCAGCTTGGTCTCTATGAACACTGAAGCTTTCTTT
cdr3_aa: CASSLVSMNTEAFF